The clone carrying this TCR beta chain was seen at least ten times. Its specificity is unknown. At one end, the junction sequence differs from germline, possibly due to a read error. cDNA was made by 5'RACE with 10-nucleotide random UMIs. A single record per CDR3 protein comes from TCRdb applying MiXCR to the 5' RACE reads. Altogether 55,000 to 70,000 distinct CDR3 sequences are present, approximately 12% being singletons, with the ten largest covering more than 6.5%. The data were obtained in a study of neurological immune-mediated disorders. Time point meaning: longitudinal time-point 1 (baseline). General study results and limits: No expanded-clone CDR3 amino acid sequence recurred across subjects, suggesting private TCR-beta repertoires. Patients with HTLV-1-associated myelopathy had the highest level of TCR clonal expansion, whereas patients with multiple sclerosis had the lowest level, falling beneath the level found in healthy controls.

Sequencing was performed on PBMCs. This clonotype was sampled from a male donor with HTLV-1-associated myelopathy (HAM/TSP).

The CDR3 protein is CANSGGSLGTEAFF. CDR3 bases: TGTGCCAACAGTGGGGGAAGTCTAGGTACTGAAGCTTTCTTT. This chain joins TRBV6-1 and TRBJ1-1, with D perhaps TRBD1 (5 bases). CDR3 length equals 14 residues. Germline V gives CDR1 MNHNS, CDR2 SASEGT.